This is a list of T cell receptor beta chains from one sample in a study of shared clonotypes between healthy human individuals. TCRdb's copy holds only in-frame clones and misses some; the assay was immunoSEQ multiplex PCR. The data show around 2.1 million clones, roughly 91% seen once. The specimen sequenced was naive CD8+ T cells from PBMCs. Source of these receptors: a man in his late teens or twenties in good health. Some clones in this sample may be carry-over from other donors' samples. The CDR3 runs from the conserved cysteine through the conserved F or W. A D gene is named only where the DNA matches it firmly. Rows give clone size only sometimes, using once, few, many, or a class for an expanded clone.

TRBJ1-5 | - | TRBV6-4 | - | TGTGCCAGCAGCGCTCGGGCAGGGAGCAATCAGCCCCAGCATTTT | CASSARAGSNQPQHF
TRBJ2-7 | TRBD1 | TRBV19 | - | TGTGCCAGTAGTGCCGGGACAGGATACGAGCAGTACTTC | CASSAGTGYEQYF
TRBJ2-3 | - | TRBV28 | - | TGTGCCAGCTCTTCAATGGCGATCGGGCACTTCACAGATACGCAGTATTTT | CASSSMAIGHFTDTQYF
TRBJ2-2 | TRBD2 | TRBV10-1 | few | TGCGCCAGCAGTGAGCAGGGACTAATGGCCGGGGAGCTGTTTTTT | CASSEQGLMAGELFF
TRBJ2-7 | - | TRBV9 | - | TGTGCCAGCAGCGAGGGGGGCGGTGCCTACGAGCAGTACTTC | CASSEGGGAYEQYF
TRBJ2-7 | - | TRBV4-2 | - | TGTGCCAGCAGCCAAGGAGTAGGGGGGTCCTACGAGCAGTACTTC | CASSQGVGGSYEQYF
TRBJ1-4 | - | TRBV9 | once | TGTGCCAGCAGCGTAGGTTGGGGGGTTGCAACTAATGAAAAACTGTTTTTT | CASSVGWGVATNEKLFF
TRBJ2-7 | - | TRBV6-1 | - | TGTGCCAGCAGTGAACGCGTCGGCTACGAGCAGTACTTC | CASSERVGYEQYF
TRBJ2-1 | - | TRBV28 | - | TGTGCCAGCAGTTACGCAGGAGGGCCTTACAATGAGCAGTTCTTC | CASSYAGGPYNEQFF
TRBJ2-7 | TRBD2 | TRBV5-1 | - | TGCGCCAGCAAATGGACTAGCGGGAGTCCATCCTACGAGCAGTACTTC | CASKWTSGSPSYEQYF
TRBJ1-1 | - | TRBV4-1 | - | TGCGCCAGCAGCCAAGATCGGGGGGCTGGGTCGACTGAAGCTTTCTTT | CASSQDRGAGSTEAFF
TRBJ2-1 | - | TRBV7-8 | - | TGTGCCAGCAGCTTAGCCGTCTACCGATCCTACAATGAGCAGTTCTTC | CASSLAVYRSYNEQFF
TRBJ2-7 | TRBD1 | TRBV27 | - | TGTGCCAGCAGAATGGACAGGGAAGGTGAGCAGTACTTC | CASRMDREGEQYF
TRBJ2-1 | TRBD2 | TRBV7-3 | - | TGTGCCAGCAGCCCTACTCGGACTAGCGGGAGATGGAATGAGCAGTTCTTC | CASSPTRTSGRWNEQFF
TRBJ1-5 | - | TRBV27 | - | TGTGCCAGCAGTCCTCATAGCAATCAGCCCCAGCATTTT | CASSPHSNQPQHF
TRBJ1-5 | - | TRBV27 | - | TGTGCCAGCAGTACCAATCAGCCCCAGCATTTT | CASSTNQPQHF
TRBJ2-3 | - | TRBV19 | - | TGTGCCAGTAGTATAACCTCTCCCGCAGATACGCAGTATTTT | CASSITSPADTQYF
TRBJ2-7 | - | TRBV6-5 | - | TGTGCCAGCAGTTACTCGACCCAGGGAGGAGTCGAGCAGTACTTC | CASSYSTQGGVEQYF
TRBJ1-5 | TRBD1 | TRBV4-3 | - | TGCGCCAGCAGCCAGGATAGGACAGGGATGAGACAGCCCCAGCATTTT | CASSQDRTGMRQPQHF
TRBJ2-1 | - | TRBV7-8 | - | TGTGCCAGCACTCAACTTTACGAGCAGTTCTTC | CASTQLYEQFF
TRBJ2-5 | - | TRBV9 | - | TGTGCCAGCAGCGTAGGAACAGGAGCCCAAGAGACCCAGTACTTC | CASSVGTGAQETQYF
TRBJ2-5 | - | TRBV14 | once | TGTGCCAGCAGCCAGGCCGGGAGAGGGTACCAAGAGACCCAGTACTTC | CASSQAGRGYQETQYF
TRBJ1-2 | - | TRBV28 | - | TGTGCCAGCAGTCTACCCTCCGCCGAGGATGGCTACACCTTC | CASSLPSAEDGYTF
TRBJ2-7 | TRBD1 | TRBV7-9 | - | TGTGCCAGCAGCTTCCGGGACAGGGTTGAAGAGCAGTACTTC | CASSFRDRVEEQYF
TRBJ1-2 | - | TRBV28 | - | TGTGCCAGCAGTTCCCGACAGGACTATGGCTACACCTTC | CASSSRQDYGYTF
TRBJ2-7 | - | TRBV7-8 | - | TGTGCCAGCAGCTTAGCGGACAGAATGATTTCCTACGAGCAGTACTTC | CASSLADRMISYEQYF
TRBJ1-5 | - | TRBV11-2 | - | TGTGCCAGCAGCTTACTATCGGGGCAGGGTCAGCCCCAGCATTTT | CASSLLSGQGQPQHF
TRBJ2-5 | TRBD1 | TRBV2 | once | TGTGCCAGCAGTGATCGCGACAGGGGGGAAGAGACCCAGTACTTC | CASSDRDRGEETQYF
TRBJ2-5 | - | TRBV25-1 | - | TGTGCCAGCAGTGCCGGGGTGGGGCGGGAGACCCAGTACTTC | CASSAGVGRETQYF
TRBJ1-2 | - | TRBV30 | - | TGTGCCTGGAGCCATAGCAAAGGAAGGGGGGCAGGCGGGGATGGCTACACCTTC | CAWSHSKGRGAGGDGYTF
TRBJ2-2 | - | TRBV4-1 | once | TGCGCCAGCAGTCGCCGGAGCACCGGGGAGCTGTTTTTT | CASSRRSTGELFF
TRBJ2-2 | TRBD1 | TRBV5-6 | - | TGTGCCAGCAGCGACCAGGACAGGGGTGTATTCACCGGGGAGCTGTTTTTT | CASSDQDRGVFTGELFF
TRBJ1-1 | - | TRBV5-6 | - | TGTGCCAGCAGCTCGGCTTGGTGGGAAACTGAAGCTTTCTTT | CASSSAWWETEAFF